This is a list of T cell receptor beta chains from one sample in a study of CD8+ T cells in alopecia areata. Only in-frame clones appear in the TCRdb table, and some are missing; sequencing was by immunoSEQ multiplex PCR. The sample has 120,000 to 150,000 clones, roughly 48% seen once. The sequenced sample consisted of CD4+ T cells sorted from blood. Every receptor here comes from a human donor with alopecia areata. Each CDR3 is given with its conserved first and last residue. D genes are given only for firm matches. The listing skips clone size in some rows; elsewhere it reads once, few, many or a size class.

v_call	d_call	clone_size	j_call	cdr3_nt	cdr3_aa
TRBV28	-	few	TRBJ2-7	TGTGCCAGCAGTTGGCTAGCGTCATCGACCGAGCAGTACTTC	CASSWLASSTEQYF
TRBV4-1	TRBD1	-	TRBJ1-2	TGCGCCAGCAGCCAATCGGGACAGGGCGGAAGAGGCTACACCTTC	CASSQSGQGGRGYTF
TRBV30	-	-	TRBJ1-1	TGTGCCTGGACTAAGGACAGGAACACTGAAGCTTTCTTT	CAWTKDRNTEAFF
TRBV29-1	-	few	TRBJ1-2	TGCAGCGTTGCATCCAGCGCTAACTATGGCTACACCTTC	CSVASSANYGYTF
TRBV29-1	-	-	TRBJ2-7	TGCAGCGTTGTAGGGGTTGGGGGCCGCTCCTACGAGCAGTACTTC	CSVVGVGGRSYEQYF
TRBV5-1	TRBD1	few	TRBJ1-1	TGCGCCAGCAGCCCAAGGACAGGCGATACTGAAGCTTTCTTT	CASSPRTGDTEAFF
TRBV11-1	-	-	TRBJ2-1	TGTGCCAGCAGCCCCCATGGTGCAGGTTTAAATGAGCAGTTCTTC	CASSPHGAGLNEQFF
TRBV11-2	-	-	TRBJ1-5	TGTGCCAGCAGCCCGGGGACCTATAGCAATCAGCCCCAGCATTTT	CASSPGTYSNQPQHF
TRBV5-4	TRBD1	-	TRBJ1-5	TGTGCCAGCAGCTTGGACAGGGGGCTTCAGCCCCAGCATTTT	CASSLDRGLQPQHF
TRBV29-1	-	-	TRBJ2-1	TGCAGCGTTGATCAGGGAATGGGGATTAATGAGCAGTTCTTC	CSVDQGMGINEQFF
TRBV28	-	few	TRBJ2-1	TGTGCCAGCGGGTGGTCCCTGCTAAATGAGCAGTTCTTC	CASGWSLLNEQFF
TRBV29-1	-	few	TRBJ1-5	TGCAGCGTTGAAGCGGGGATATATCAGCCCCAGCATTTT	CSVEAGIYQPQHF
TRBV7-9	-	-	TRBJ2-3	TGTGCCAGCAGCTTTGGAGTGGGGTCCCCCCTTGATGCAGATACGCAGTATTTT	CASSFGVGSPLDADTQYF
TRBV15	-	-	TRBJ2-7	TGTGCCACCAGCAGAGTTCAGGGTTGGGAGCAGTACTTC	CATSRVQGWEQYF
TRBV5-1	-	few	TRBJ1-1	TGCGCCAGCAGCTTGGCCAGGGGAAACACTGAAGCTTTCTTT	CASSLARGNTEAFF
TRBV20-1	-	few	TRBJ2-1	TGCAGTGCTAGCCTAGTGGCTGAGCAGTTCTTC	CSASLVAEQFF
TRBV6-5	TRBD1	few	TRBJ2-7	TGTGCCACCACCGGGACAGCGTACGAGCAGTACTTC	CATTGTAYEQYF
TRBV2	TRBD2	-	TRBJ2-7	TGTGCCAGCGGCCCACAGCGGGGCTCCTACGAGCAGTACTTC	CASGPQRGSYEQYF
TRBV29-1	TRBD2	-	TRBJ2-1	TGCAGCTCAAATTCCTTAGCGGGAGGGTATGGGGAGCAGTTCTTC	CSSNSLAGGYGEQFF
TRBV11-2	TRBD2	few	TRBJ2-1	TGTGCCAGCAGCTTACCACCTAGCGGGAGGGCCCTGTTCTTC	CASSLPPSGRALFF
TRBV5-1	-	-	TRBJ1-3	TGCGCCAGCAAGTTCGCGGGGGACACTGGAAACACCATATATTTT	CASKFAGDTGNTIYF
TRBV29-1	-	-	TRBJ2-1	TGCAGCGTTGGGGCTAGGGGACTCTACAATGAGCAGTTCTTC	CSVGARGLYNEQFF
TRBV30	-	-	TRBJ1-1	TGTGCCTGGTGGCTGGCGAACACTGAAGCTTTCTTT	CAWWLANTEAFF
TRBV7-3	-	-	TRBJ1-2	TGTGCCAGCAGCTTAAAAGGGGAGGCTGGCTACACCTTC	CASSLKGEAGYTF
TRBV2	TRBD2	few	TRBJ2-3	TGTGCCAGCAGTGAACTGCGACTAGCGGGAAAAAGAGATACGCAGTATTTT	CASSELRLAGKRDTQYF
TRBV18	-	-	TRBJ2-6	TGTGCCAGCTCACCATCGAGTGGTGGGGCCAACGTCCTGACTTTC	CASSPSSGGANVLTF
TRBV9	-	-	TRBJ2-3	TGTGCCAGCAGCGCTGACCCGGCCCCTAGCACAGATACGCAGTATTTT	CASSADPAPSTDTQYF
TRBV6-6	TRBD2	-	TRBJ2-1	TGTGCCAGCAGCAGGCCTAGCGGGTTTTACAATGAGCAGTTCTTC	CASSRPSGFYNEQFF
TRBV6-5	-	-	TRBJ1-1	TGTGCCAGCAGTTCCCCGACAGTGAATTCCGAAGCTTTCTTT	CASSSPTVNSEAFF
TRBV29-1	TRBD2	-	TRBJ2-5	TGCAGCGTCGAAGGGGCGGGGGTCCCCCCTGGGGAGACCCAGTACTTC	CSVEGAGVPPGETQYF
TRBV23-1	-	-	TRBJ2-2	TGCGCCAGCAGTCGAGGAACCGGGGAGCTGTTTTTT	CASSRGTGELFF
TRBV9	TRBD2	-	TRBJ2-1	TGTGCCAGCGGGCGGGAGTGGAGTAAGCAGTTCTTC	CASGREWSKQFF
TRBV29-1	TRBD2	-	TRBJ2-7	TGCAGCGTCAAAGGGACTAGCGGGAAGGGTGTAAACGAGCAGTACTTC	CSVKGTSGKGVNEQYF
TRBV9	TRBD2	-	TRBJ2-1	TGTGCCAGCAGCGTAGTCAGCGGGAGGTACAATGAGCAGTTCTTC	CASSVVSGRYNEQFF
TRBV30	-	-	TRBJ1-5	TGTGCCTGGAGAAACCGGGGCAATCAGCCCCAGCATTTT	CAWRNRGNQPQHF
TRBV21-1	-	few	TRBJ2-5	TGTGCCAGCACCGGTTGGGCAGAACGGTACCAAGAGACCCAGTACTTC	CASTGWAERYQETQYF
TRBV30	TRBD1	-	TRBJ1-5	TGTGCCTGGAGTGCCAACAGGGGTAGTAGCAATCAGCCCCAGCATTTT	CAWSANRGSSNQPQHF
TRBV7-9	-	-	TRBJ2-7	TGTGCCAGCAGCTTAGCCCAACTCGAGCAGTACTTC	CASSLAQLEQYF
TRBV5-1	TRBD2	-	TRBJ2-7	TGCGCCAGCATCAAAGACCCGGGACTAGCGGGGTACGAGCAGTACTTC	CASIKDPGLAGYEQYF
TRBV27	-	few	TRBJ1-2	TGTGCCAGCAGTTTATCGGGATCCGATGGCTACACCTTC	CASSLSGSDGYTF
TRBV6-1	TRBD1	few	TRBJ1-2	TGTGCCAGCAGAGTGGACAGGGGGTTTAACTATGGCTACACCTTC	CASRVDRGFNYGYTF
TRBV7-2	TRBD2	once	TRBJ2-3	TGTGCCAGCAGCTCCGGACTAGCGGGATTGTACGATACGCAGTATTTT	CASSSGLAGLYDTQYF
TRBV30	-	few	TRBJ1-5	TGTGCCTGGAGTGTACTGACACCCATGGGCAATCAGCCCCAGCATTTT	CAWSVLTPMGNQPQHF
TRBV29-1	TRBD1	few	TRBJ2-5	TGCAGCGTTACAGGGGGCTCGTACCAAGAGACCCAGTACTTC	CSVTGGSYQETQYF
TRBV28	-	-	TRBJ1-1	TGTGCCAGCAGTTTGGCGGGAACTGAAGCTTTCTTT	CASSLAGTEAFF
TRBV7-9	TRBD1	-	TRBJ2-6	TGTGCCAGCAGCTTACCAACGGGACAGCTGAACGTCCTGACTTTC	CASSLPTGQLNVLTF
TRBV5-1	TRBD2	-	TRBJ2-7	TGCGCCAGCAGCTTGCCCGGGACTACCTACGAGCAGTACTTC	CASSLPGTTYEQYF
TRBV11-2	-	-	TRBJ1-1	TGTGCCCAGCGGACGGTGGACACTGAAGCTTTCTTT	CAQRTVDTEAFF
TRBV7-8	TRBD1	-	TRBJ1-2	TGTGCCAGCAGCTTAGACAGGGGGAAAGGTGGCTACACCTTC	CASSLDRGKGGYTF
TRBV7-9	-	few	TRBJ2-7	TGTGCCAGCAGCCCGGGGAATTACTACGAGCAGTACTTC	CASSPGNYYEQYF
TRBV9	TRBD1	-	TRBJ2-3	TGTGCCAGCAGCCCGAGACAGGGGACGGGCACAGATACGCAGTATTTT	CASSPRQGTGTDTQYF
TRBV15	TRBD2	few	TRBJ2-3	TGTGCCACCAGCCAGAGACTAGCGGACACAGATACGCAGTATTTT	CATSQRLADTDTQYF
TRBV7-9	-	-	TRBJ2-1	TGTGCCAGCAGCTTACAGGTGGGATCCTACAATGAGCAGTTCTTC	CASSLQVGSYNEQFF
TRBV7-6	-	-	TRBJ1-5	TGTGCCAGCGGCACCATGCGGGATCAGCCCCAGCATTTT	CASGTMRDQPQHF
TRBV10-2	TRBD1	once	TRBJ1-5	TGCGCCAGCAGAGGTGGAGGGGGCTGGCAGCCCCAGCATTTT	CASRGGGGWQPQHF
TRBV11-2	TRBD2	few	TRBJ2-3	TGTGCCAGCAGCTTAGGGGGAGCGGGAAGCACAGATACGCAGTATTTT	CASSLGGAGSTDTQYF
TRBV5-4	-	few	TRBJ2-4	TGTGCCAGCAGCTTGGGAGGGAGGCGAGGCAAAAACATTCAGTACTTC	CASSLGGRRGKNIQYF
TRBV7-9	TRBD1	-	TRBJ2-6	TGTGCCAGCAGCGGGGGACAGGGGATATCTCTTGAGGCCAACGTCCTGACTTTC	CASSGGQGISLEANVLTF
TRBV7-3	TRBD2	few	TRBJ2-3	TGTGCCAGCAGCTTATCCGGGCTAGCGGGCACAGATACGCAGTATTTT	CASSLSGLAGTDTQYF
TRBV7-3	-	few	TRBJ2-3	TGTGCCAGCAGCTTAGGCGGCACAGATACGCAGTATTTT	CASSLGGTDTQYF